These 9 T cell receptor beta chains originate from one sample sequenced in a study of graft-versus-host responses after intestinal transplantation. The protocol was immunoSEQ multiplex PCR, while the TCRdb copy is restricted to in-frame clones and leaves out a portion. The data contain 65,000 to 85,000 clones, around 87% of them seen just once; the ten biggest clones take up approximately 8%. These receptors lack a known antigen. The source was unstimulated CD8+ T cells sorted from spleen or lymph node cells, collected before transplant. Receptors were obtained from a human donor who was the organ donor for an intestinal transplant.

The J gene is TRBJ2-7, the V gene TRBV5-1; no firm D call. This CDR3 contains 15 residues. The V and J ends lost 3 bases and 5 bases respectively, with 18 bases between them. Germline-derived CDR1 and CDR2 are SGHRS and YFSETQ. CDR3 DNA sequence: TGCGCCAGCAGCTCCCCCCGGGCCTGGATACACGAGCAGTACTTC. Encoded protein: CASSSPRAWIHEQYF. Full variable domain (remainder filled in from reference TRBV5-1 and TRBJ2-7): KAGVTQTPRYLIKTRGQQVTLSCSPISGHRSVSWYQQTPGQGLQFLFEYFSETQRNKGNFPGRFSGRQFSNSRSEMNVSTLELGDSALYLCASSSPRAWIHEQYFGPGTRLTVT.

The chain couples TRBV5-1 to TRBJ1-2; D is ambiguous. This CDR3 region has 12 residues. The germline V and J ends were trimmed by 0 bases and 7 bases, with 7 bases remaining between them. Germline lookup yields CDR1 SGHRS and CDR2 YFSETQ. The CDR3 region has the DNA TGCGCCAGCAGCTTGGACTTTAGTGGCTACACCTTC. As protein: CASSLDFSGYTF.

This chain joins TRBV5-1 and TRBJ2-2; D is possibly TRBD1 or TRBD2 (5 bases each). Per germline, CDR1 SGHRS and CDR2 YFSETQ. The CDR3 consists of 13 residues. The V end lost 4 bases, the J end lost 7 bases, and 11 bases lay between the germline ends. CDR3 DNA: TGCGCCAGCAGCGAATGGGGGAGCGGGGAGCTGTTTTTT. This sequence encodes CASSEWGSGELFF.

V gene TRBV2 combines with J gene TRBJ2-3; the match to TRBD2 covers 14 bases. V shed 6 bases and J 0 bases; nucleotides not matched to a gene: 5. This CDR3 comprises 17 residues. The germline V gene encodes CDR1 SNHLY and CDR2 FYNNEI. The CDR3 loop is CASRGLAGVYSTDTQYF. In DNA, the CDR3 is TGTGCCAGCAGGGGACTAGCGGGGGTTTATAGCACAGATACGCAGTATTTT.

The rearrangement uses TRBV5-1 and TRBJ2-5; 15 nucleotides line up with TRBD2. The ends lost 4 bases at V and 5 bases at J; junction bases unmatched: 6. Germline V gene lookup returns CDR1 SGHRS and CDR2 YFSETQ. The CDR3 has 16 residues. The CDR3 bases are TGCGCCAGCAGCCCGGGACTAGCGGGGGGCCTGGAGACCCAGTACTTC. Translated, it gives CASSPGLAGGLETQYF.

The rearrangement links TRBV30 to TRBJ2-7; 7 bases map to TRBD1. The germline CDR1 and CDR2 sequences are GTSNPN and SVGIG (reference sequence). With V trimmed by 6 bases and J by 5 bases, 10 bases remained unmatched. The CDR3 runs to 13 residues. The chain's CDR3 is CACSRGFFDEQYF. CDR3 DNA sequence: TGTGCCTGCAGCAGGGGGTTTTTTGACGAGCAGTACTTC. Full variable domain (outside the CDR3, taken from reference TRBV30 and TRBJ2-7): SQTIHQWPATLVQPVGSPLSLECTVEGTSNPNLYWYRQAAGRGLQLLFYSVGIGQISSEVPQNLSASRPQDRQFILSSKKLLLSDSGFYLCACSRGFFDEQYFGPGTRLTVT.

V is TRBV4-1 and J is TRBJ2-1, with D unclear. Between the trimmed V and J ends, which lost 0 bases and 6 bases, there was a span of 6 bases. The CDR3 runs to 13 residues. Germline CDR1 MGHRA, CDR2 YSYEKL. The CDR3 sequence is CASSQDFSNEQFF. CDR3 nucleotides: TGCGCCAGCAGCCAAGATTTCAGCAATGAGCAGTTCTTC.

The genes are TRBV28 and TRBJ2-1; 8 nucleotides align to TRBD2. V dropped 7 bases and J dropped 7; count of bases not matched to a gene: 15. The CDR3 totals 16 residues. Germline V gene sequence: CDR1 MDHEN, CDR2 SYDVKM. The CDR3 protein is CASTFGTGGFANEQFF. DNA of the CDR3: TGTGCCAGCACGTTTGGGACGGGGGGGTTTGCGAATGAGCAGTTCTTC.

Worth noting for this clone: The junction differs from germline at one of its ends, possibly a read error. In the same sample, other DNA sequences code for this CDR3. The V call is TRBV30, the J call TRBJ2-7, with D perhaps matching TRBD1 (6 bases). The length of the CDR3 is 11 residues. CDR1 is GTSNPN and CDR2 is SVGIG in the germline V gene (reference sequence). The CDR3 sequence is CAWEQGYEQYF. In DNA, the CDR3 is TGCGCCTGGGAACAGGGTTACGAGCAGTACTTC. The variable domain in full, completed from reference TRBV30 and TRBJ2-7, reads SQTIHQWPATLVQPVGSPLSLECTVEGTSNPNLYWYRQAAGRGLQLLFYSVGIGQISSEVPQNLSASRPQDRQFILSSKKLLLSDSGFYLCAWEQGYEQYFGPGTRLTVT.